This T cell receptor beta chain was captured by sequencing in a study of control samples from healthy donors and cancer patients. Method: immunoSEQ multiplex PCR; TCRdb's copy keeps in-frame clones and lacks some. This table has almost 85,000 clones, 70% to 85% appearing once. In germline, CDR1 is SNHLY, CDR2 FYNNEI. V shed 8 bases and J 4 bases; nucleotides not matched to a gene: 1. There are 12 residues in the CDR3. This clone was recorded a few times. This receptor was identified in a man aged 60 to 75 with head and neck cancer. The sample taken for sequencing was PBMCs. The J gene is TRBJ2-5, the V gene TRBV2, with 10 bases fitting TRBD2. The CDR3 DNA reads TGTGCCAGCCGACTAGCGGGAGAGACCCAGTACTTC. This translates into CASRLAGETQYF. Combining the CDR3 with reference TRBV2 and TRBJ2-5 gives the whole variable domain EPEVTQTPSHQVTQMGQEVILRCVPISNHLYFYWYRQILGQKVEFLVSFYNNEISEKSEIFDDQFSVERPDGSNFTLKIRSTKLEDSAMYFCASRLAGETQYFGPGTRLLVL.